This T cell receptor (beta chain) was recovered during a study of radiation and T cells in renal cell carcinoma. Notes on the study in general: Pretreatment tumor biopsies were lacking, so baseline clonotypes are unknown. In blood, top tumor clones expanded by 2 weeks, shrinking by 4.

As to time point: blood 2 weeks post-SBRT. Treatment of the sample: 15 Gy SBRT to primary tumor, nephrectomy 4 weeks later. This renal cell carcinoma was of the clear cell type. About this clone itself: The antigen remains undetermined.

Germline lookup yields CDR1 MDHEN and CDR2 SYDVKM. Trimming left V 8 bases short and J 3 bases short, with 17 bases between. The CDR3 is 15 residues long. Libraries were prepared by immunoSEQ multiplex PCR; TCRdb keeps only in-frame clonotypes and omits some of them. The table lists 70,000 to 80,000 clones, around 86% of them singletons. Sequenced here: blood, sampled from a patient whose treatment included radiotherapy and nephrectomy. The chain is built from TRBV28 and TRBJ1-5; weak D call: TRBD1 (5 bases). The sequence derives from a woman aged 50 to 60 with renal cell carcinoma. The CDR3 here is CASHISGDVNQPQHF. Here the CDR3 DNA reads TGTGCCAGCCATATATCGGGGGATGTCAATCAGCCCCAGCATTTT.